Presented here are 31 T cell receptor beta chains from one specimen sequenced in a study of T cell repertoires in cytomegalovirus infection. These receptors are not linked to any known antigen. A single record per CDR3 protein comes from TCRdb applying MiXCR to the reads. The profile covers a few hundred thousand distinct CDR3 sequences, with about 34% appearing a single time and about 14% taken by the ten largest. Sequences were derived from cultured PBMCs, sampled from culture after CMV antigen stimulation. The source is a human donor in good health (CMV status not recorded). Some clones in this sample may be carry-over from other donors' samples.

The chain joins TRBV4-1 to TRBJ2-5; D is undetermined. Germline V gene lookup returns CDR1 MGHRA and CDR2 YSYEKL. The CDR3 loop spans 11 amino acids. Trimming shortened V by 0 bases and J by 9 bases, and 5 bases separated the two germline ends. CDR3 DNA: TGCGCCAGCAGCCAAGATCGGGCCCAGTACTTC. Protein: CASSQDRAQYF.

This clonotype was found a few times. The chain recombines TRBV12-5 with TRBJ2-1, with D tentatively TRBD1 (6 bases). Looked up from germline, CDR1 is LGHNT and CDR2 is FRNRAP. V was pared by 9 bases and J by 4 bases, with 13 bases between. This CDR3 region has 13 residues. For the CDR3, the DNA is TGTGCTAGCGGAGGACAGATATACAATGAGCAGTTCTTC. It yields the protein CASGGQIYNEQFF.

V is TRBV12-3 or TRBV12-4 and J is TRBJ2-6, with a possible D match to TRBD2 (6 bases). The CDR3 is 16 residues long. Between the trimmed V and J ends, which lost 4 bases and 0 bases, there was a span of 10 bases. The CDR3 bases are TGTGCCAGCAGTTCGGGACTCAACTCTGGGGCCAACGTCCTGACTTTC. It yields the protein CASSSGLNSGANVLTF.

In this sample, this clonotype turned up many times. The genes are TRBV7-2 and TRBJ2-3; no definite D call. Trimming took off 1 base at V and 4 bases at J, with 3 bases between the two ends. CDR3 length: 12 residues. The V gene's germline CDR1 is SGHTA and CDR2 FQGNSA. For the CDR3, the DNA is TGTGCCAGCAGCTTAGGGCCAGATACGCAGTATTTT. This translates into CASSLGPDTQYF. The variable domain in full, completed from reference TRBV7-2 and TRBJ2-3, reads GAGVSQSPSNKVTEKGKDVELRCDPISGHTALYWYRQSLGQGLEFLIYFQGNSAPDKSGLPSDRFSAERTGGSVSTLTIQRTQQEDSAVYLCASSLGPDTQYFGPGTRLTVL.

V and J are TRBV27 and TRBJ2-7, with TRBD1 matching 10 bases. J was trimmed by 4 bases and V by 6 bases; bases with no gene match: 9. CDR3 size: 15 residues. Per the germline V gene, CDR1 is MNHEY and CDR2 is SMNVEV (reference sequence). The CDR3 coding sequence is TGTGCCAGCAGCTATTCGGGACAGGGGTCATACGAGCAGTACGTC. It is translated as CASSYSGQGSYEQYV.

This clonotype was seen a few times. This chain uses TRBV19 with TRBJ2-7, with D hard to call. There are 16 residues in the CDR3. Between the trimmed V and J ends, which lost 7 bases and 2 bases, there was a span of 21 bases. The germline gives CDR1 LNHDA, CDR2 SQIVND (reference sequence). The chain's CDR3 is CASILNLGAPPYEQYV. CDR3 nucleotides: TGTGCCAGTATTCTTAATTTGGGTGCGCCCCCCTACGAGCAGTACGTC.

A few counts support this clonotype. Germline and junction disagree at one end, which may indicate a read error. This chain uses TRBV10-3 with TRBJ2-7; TRBD2 agrees at 11 bases. CDR3 size: 18 residues. Germline CDR1 reads ENHRY; CDR2 reads SYGVKD. In nucleotides, the CDR3 is TGTGCCATCAGTGAGCCTACTCTGTGGACTAGCGGGTCCTTCGAGCAGTACTTC. Translating gives CAISEPTLWTSGSFEQYF.

This clonotype has a count of ten or more. CDR3 DNA: TGTGCCAGCAGCTTAAAAGTCCTAGCGGGAGACAATGAGCAGTTCTTC. Translation gives CASSLKVLAGDNEQFF. The chain couples TRBV7-2 to TRBJ2-1; TRBD2 matches 10 bases. The CDR3 loop spans 16 amino acids. With V trimmed by 2 bases and J by 5 bases, 6 bases remained unmatched. Germline V CDR1 and CDR2: SGHTA, FQGNSA.

The count of this clonotype is one. The chain uses TRBV27 and TRBJ1-6; possibly TRBD1 for D (6 bases). The CDR3 covers 14 residues. Trimming took off 6 bases at V and 6 bases at J, with 12 bases between the two ends. The germline V gene has CDR1 MNHEY and CDR2 SMNVEV (reference sequence). CDR3 protein: CASSRTVLNSPLHF. In DNA form, the CDR3 reads TGTGCCAGCAGCCGGACAGTCCTTAATTCACCCCTCCACTTT.

This clonotype has just a few counts. The gene calls are TRBV24-1 and TRBJ2-2; 7 bases fit TRBD2. The CDR3 runs to 15 residues. Germline trimming cut 2 bases from V and 8 bases from J; bases unmatched to any gene: 7. The germline V gene encodes CDR1 KGHDR and CDR2 SFDVKD. The CDR3 here is CATSDSGTMAGELFF. Here the CDR3 DNA reads TGTGCCACCAGTGATTCCGGGACTATGGCGGGGGAGCTGTTTTTT.

This chain joins TRBV4-1 and TRBJ2-1, with 12 nucleotides matching TRBD2. Trimming cost V 0 bases and J 7 bases; bases outside gene matches: 10. CDR3 size: 18 residues. The germline V gene has CDR1 MGHRA and CDR2 YSYEKL. The CDR3 here is CASSQETLTSGSINEQFF. The CDR3 DNA reads TGCGCCAGCAGCCAAGAAACCTTGACTAGCGGGAGTATAAATGAGCAGTTCTTC.

The chain links TRBV7-2 to TRBJ2-3, with D perhaps matching TRBD1 or TRBD2 (6 bases each). V was shortened by 5 bases and J by 3 bases, with 18 bases between the two germline ends. The germline CDR1 and CDR2 sequences are SGHTA and FQGNSA. The CDR3 loop spans 16 amino acids. In DNA, the CDR3 is TGTGCCAGCAGCCTGTTCGGGGGCGGGGTTACAGATACGCAGTATTTT. Translating gives CASSLFGGGVTDTQYF. Supplemented by reference TRBV7-2 and TRBJ2-3, the full variable domain reads GAGVSQSPSNKVTEKGKDVELRCDPISGHTALYWYRQSLGQGLEFLIYFQGNSAPDKSGLPSDRFSAERTGGSVSTLTIQRTQQEDSAVYLCASSLFGGGVTDTQYFGPGTRLTVL.

The chain carries TRBV29-1 and TRBJ2-5, with D unclear. V lost 1 base, J lost 5 bases, and 17 bases lay in between. The CDR3 sequence is 15 residues long. Germline V gene data show CDR1 as SQVTM and CDR2 as ANQGSEA. DNA for the CDR3: TGCAGCGTTGAAGGTGATGTGGGCAGGATGGAGACCCAGTACTTC. This encodes CSVEGDVGRMETQYF.

The V call is TRBV27, the J call TRBJ2-2; D remains unclear. The V and J ends lost 5 bases and 1 base respectively, with 14 bases between them. Germline-derived CDR1 and CDR2 are MNHEY and SMNVEV (reference sequence). The CDR3 sequence is 16 residues long. This CDR3 reads CASSPRVTKNTGELFF. The CDR3 DNA reads TGTGCCAGCAGTCCCCGGGTCACTAAGAACACCGGGGAGCTGTTTTTT.

This clonotype occurred a few times. In DNA, the CDR3 is TGTGCCAGCAGCTTAGATCGGGACAGGGGGCAAGAGACCCAGTACTTC. This encodes CASSLDRDRGQETQYF. The chain carries TRBV11-2 and TRBJ2-5, with TRBD1 matching over 11 bases. CDR1 and CDR2 from the germline V gene are SGHAT and FQNNGV. The CDR3 is 16 amino acids. Unmatched junction bases numbered 2, after V lost 0 bases and J lost 2 bases.

This clonotype has only a few counts. The chain is built from TRBV19 and TRBJ1-3; D remains unclear. Per germline, CDR1 LNHDA and CDR2 SQIVND (reference sequence). The CDR3 spans 16 residues. V was cut by 5 bases and J by 0 bases, with 14 bases left in between. The CDR3 here is CASSLRSDYSGNTIYF. For the CDR3, the DNA is TGTGCCAGTAGTCTTCGCTCCGACTACTCTGGAAACACCATATATTTT.

The V gene is TRBV28, the J gene TRBJ2-1, with TRBD2 identical over 10 bases. The V gene's germline CDR1 is MDHEN and CDR2 SYDVKM. The V segment lost 8 bases and the J segment 7 bases; nucleotides outside the gene matches: 17. The CDR3 runs to 17 residues. CDR3 coding DNA: TGTGCCAGCGGCTTTCCCGAGGGTAGCGGGAGGAGTAATGAGCAGTTCTTC. It translates to CASGFPEGSGRSNEQFF.

This clonotype is a singleton in its sample. At one end the junction does not follow the germline gene, possibly because of a read error. In nucleotides, the CDR3 is TGTGCCAGCAACGATTACCGGGACAGGGAAGAGACCCAGTCCTTC. Its translation is CASNDYRDREETQSF. This sequence joins TRBV7-2 and TRBJ2-5; 9 bases are shared with TRBD1. This CDR3 contains 15 residues. The germline CDR1 and CDR2 sequences are SGHTA and FQGNSA.

The V gene is TRBV7-2, the J gene TRBJ1-1; 7 positions agree with TRBD1. The junction had 7 bases not matched to a gene; V was cut back by 5 bases and J by 4 bases. CDR1 is SGHTA and CDR2 is FQGNSA in the germline V gene. This CDR3 has 14 amino acids. This CDR3 reads CASSIGTVLTEAFF. In DNA, the CDR3 is TGTGCCAGCAGCATTGGGACAGTACTCACTGAAGCTTTCTTT.

V usage is TRBV4-1 and J usage is TRBJ2-2; D remains ambiguous. Germline V gene lookup returns CDR1 MGHRA and CDR2 YSYEKL. V was clipped by 2 bases and J by 4 bases, with 17 bases between them. This CDR3 is built from 17 residues. CDR3 nucleotides: TGCGCCAGCAGCCAAAAAACACGGAGTTCAATCACCGGGGAGCTGTTTTTT. It yields the protein CASSQKTRSSITGELFF.

This clonotype was observed a single time. V usage is TRBV6-2 or TRBV6-3 and J usage is TRBJ2-1; TRBD2 aligns across 7 bases. The germline V gene has CDR1 MNHEY and CDR2 SVGEGT. CDR3 length: 19 amino acids. V lost 0 bases, J lost 4 bases, and 15 bases stayed unmatched. The CDR3 sequence is CASSYSGGRSLVRYNEQFF. The DNA of the CDR3 is TGTGCCAGCAGTTACTCCGGCGGGAGATCTTTAGTGCGTTACAATGAGCAGTTCTTC.

The CDR3 here is CASSPNIRRNEQFF. As DNA, the CDR3 is TGCGCCAGCAGCCCGAATATCCGTCGTAATGAGCAGTTCTTC. The V call is TRBV5-1, the J call TRBJ2-1; D not resolved. Germline CDR1 and CDR2: SGHRS and YFSETQ. The germline V and J ends were trimmed by 4 bases and 7 bases, with 15 bases remaining between them. CDR3 size: 14 residues.

The chain joins TRBV3-1 to TRBJ2-1; D possibly corresponds to TRBD2 (5 bases). Between the trimmed V and J ends, which lost 0 bases and 10 bases, there was a span of 13 bases. Germline V gene data show CDR1 as LGHDT and CDR2 as YNNKEL (reference sequence). The CDR3 spans 14 residues. The CDR3 DNA reads TGTGCCAGCAGCCAAGAGACCGGGGTTAGGGAGCAGTTCTTC. It encodes CASSQETGVREQFF.

The chain has TRBV7-8 and TRBJ2-1, with 7 bases that match TRBD1. V lost 7 bases and J lost 4; bases outside the gene matches: 10. The CDR3 consists of 15 residues. Germline CDR1 is SGHVS and CDR2 is FQNEAQ. CDR3 region: CASTYRAGGYNEQFF. DNA for the CDR3: TGTGCCAGCACTTACAGAGCAGGGGGTTACAATGAGCAGTTCTTC.

V usage is TRBV27 and J usage is TRBJ2-1; 11 bases are a match to TRBD2. The CDR3 extends over 16 amino acids. V lost 7 bases and J lost 5; bases outside the gene matches: 10. CDR1 is MNHEY, CDR2 SMNVEV, per germline (reference sequence). CDR3 region: CASTLRLAGRNNEQFF. CDR3 sequence (DNA): TGTGCCAGCACCTTGCGACTAGCGGGACGCAACAATGAGCAGTTCTTC.

The CDR3 spells CSASLAADHQPQHF. The CDR3, as DNA: TGCAGTGCTAGTCTGGCAGCAGACCATCAGCCCCAGCATTTT. The chain joins TRBV20-1 to TRBJ1-5; D is ambiguous. Between the trimmed V and J ends, which lost 3 bases and 5 bases, there was a span of 14 bases. Germline V gene lookup returns CDR1 DFQATT and CDR2 SNEGSKA (reference sequence). This CDR3 has 14 amino acids.

This clonotype was recorded a few times. V usage is TRBV5-1 and J usage is TRBJ2-3; D uncertain. Germline V gene sequence: CDR1 SGHRS, CDR2 YFSETQ. V dropped 3 bases and J dropped 6 bases, with 14 bases sitting between them. The CDR3 has 14 residues. The CDR3 nucleotides are TGCGCCAGCAGCTCGGCGACGGCGGTGGATACGCAGTATTTT. It encodes CASSSATAVDTQYF.

This clonotype appeared many times. The CDR3 bases are TGTGCCAGCAGTATCGGGCTAGCGGGAGGTGCAGATACGCAGTATTTT. Residues: CASSIGLAGGADTQYF. This chain uses TRBV25-1 with TRBJ2-3; 11 bases fit TRBD2. V lost 5 bases, J lost 4 bases, and 8 bases stayed unmatched. Germline V gives CDR1 MGHDK, CDR2 SYGVNS. This CDR3 is built from 16 residues.

V gene TRBV4-3 combines with J gene TRBJ1-3, with D unresolved. V lost 1 base, J lost 2 bases, and 15 bases lay in between. CDR1 is LGHNA and CDR2 is YSLEER in the germline V gene. The CDR3 has 17 residues. Written as DNA, the CDR3 is TGCGCCAGCAGCCAAGCCCGTGGGCGACTAACTGGAAACACCATATATTTT. Translated: CASSQARGRLTGNTIYF.

V usage is TRBV24-1 and J usage is TRBJ2-2; no clear D. Trimming stripped 7 bases from V and 0 bases from J, with 14 bases between. Germline CDR1 and CDR2: KGHDR and SFDVKD. The CDR3 is made up of 16 amino acids. The CDR3 coding sequence is TGTGCCACCAGCCCATCAGGCGTCTCGAACACCGGGGAGCTGTTTTTT. It encodes CATSPSGVSNTGELFF.

The chain employs TRBV4-3 and TRBJ2-4; tentative D call: TRBD2 (6 bases). Germline V lookup: CDR1 LGHNA, CDR2 YSLEER. The germline V and J ends were trimmed by 0 bases and 0 bases, with 12 bases remaining between them. The CDR3 is made up of 17 amino acids. The CDR3 region is CASSQDRAGIAKNIQYF. The CDR3 DNA is TGCGCCAGCAGCCAAGATCGCGCGGGAATAGCCAAAAACATTCAGTACTTC.